The 7 T cell receptor beta chains presented below share a single source sample, sequenced in a study of regulatory T cells. Study-level points and caveats: In CD3G-deficient patients, conventional CD4+ T cells were enriched for hydrophobic CDR3 residues at positions 6 and 7.

Primers: 52 TRBV forward and 13 TRBJ reverse. Assay: immunoSEQ multiplex PCR; the TCRdb copy retains only in-frame clones and omits some. The sample records 30,000 to 40,000 clones, approximately 89% being singletons. No antigen has been identified for these receptors. The sample consisted of conventional CD4+ T cells sorted from blood. These receptors were collected from a person aged 18 to 30 with CD3G deficiency.

This rearrangement joins TRBV28 to TRBJ2-5; perhaps TRBD1 as D (6 bases). The germline V and J ends were trimmed by 3 bases and 4 bases, with 15 bases remaining between them. The CDR3 spans 15 residues. CDR1 is MDHEN, CDR2 SYDVKM, per germline. The CDR3 loop is CASSFRQEPGETQYF. The CDR3 nucleotides read TGTGCCAGCAGTTTCCGACAGGAACCCGGAGAGACCCAGTACTTC. The full variable domain, rest sourced from reference TRBV28 and TRBJ2-5, is DVKVTQSSRYLVKRTGEKVFLECVQDMDHENMFWYRQDPGLGLRLIYFSYDVKMKEKGDIPEGYSVSREKKERFSLILESASTNQTSMYLCASSFRQEPGETQYFGPGTRLLVL.

The gene calls are TRBV18 and TRBJ2-5; no definite D call. Germline loops: CDR1 KGHSH, CDR2 LQKENI. V was clipped by 6 bases and J by 4 bases, with 6 bases between them. This CDR3 has 11 amino acids. CDR3 sequence (DNA): TGTGCCAGCTCCTTTAGAGAGACCCAGTACTTC. This encodes CASSFRETQYF.

This clone has only a few counts. The rearrangement uses TRBV28 and TRBJ2-6; D gene ambiguous. Trimming pared 5 bases from V and 4 bases from J, leaving 9 bases between. CDR3 length equals 14 residues. CDR1 is MDHEN, CDR2 SYDVKM, per germline. The DNA of the CDR3 is TGTGCCAGCAGTCCCCGCTACGGGGCCAACGTCCTGACTTTC. Protein: CASSPRYGANVLTF.

This chain joins TRBV6-6 and TRBJ1-2; no definite D call. CDR3 length equals 11 residues. V was trimmed by 6 bases and J by 8 bases, leaving 10 bases between them. CDR1 and CDR2 (germline): MNHNY, SVGAGI (reference sequence). CDR3 residues: CASSPDTGYTF. DNA for the CDR3: TGTGCCAGCAGCCCAGACACCGGCTACACCTTC.

The chain couples TRBV28 to TRBJ2-4, with 15 bases aligning to TRBD2. Germline V gene lookup returns CDR1 MDHEN and CDR2 SYDVKM. CDR3 length: 15 residues. The trim removed 4 bases at V and 9 bases at J, leaving 4 bases unmatched. CDR3 bases: TGTGCCAGCAGTTCGGGACTAGCGGGAGGAGGCATTCAGTACTTC. Encoded protein: CASSSGLAGGGIQYF.

The genes are TRBV6-6 and TRBJ1-6; perhaps TRBD1 as D (5 bases). This CDR3 has 14 residues. CDR1 MNHNY and CDR2 SVGAGI come from the germline V gene (reference sequence). Trimming took 3 bases from V and 9 from J, leaving 12 bases between them. CDR3: CASSYGALGSPLHF. Here the CDR3 DNA reads TGTGCCAGCAGTTATGGGGCCCTGGGTTCACCCCTCCACTTT.

J is TRBJ2-1 and V is TRBV19, with D tentatively TRBD2 (5 bases). The CDR3 runs to 13 residues. Looked up from germline, CDR1 is LNHDA and CDR2 is SQIVND (reference sequence). The V and J ends lost 5 bases and 4 bases respectively, with 9 bases between them. CDR3: CASSPTGYNEQFF. Here the CDR3 DNA reads TGTGCCAGTAGTCCTACGGGATACAATGAGCAGTTCTTC.